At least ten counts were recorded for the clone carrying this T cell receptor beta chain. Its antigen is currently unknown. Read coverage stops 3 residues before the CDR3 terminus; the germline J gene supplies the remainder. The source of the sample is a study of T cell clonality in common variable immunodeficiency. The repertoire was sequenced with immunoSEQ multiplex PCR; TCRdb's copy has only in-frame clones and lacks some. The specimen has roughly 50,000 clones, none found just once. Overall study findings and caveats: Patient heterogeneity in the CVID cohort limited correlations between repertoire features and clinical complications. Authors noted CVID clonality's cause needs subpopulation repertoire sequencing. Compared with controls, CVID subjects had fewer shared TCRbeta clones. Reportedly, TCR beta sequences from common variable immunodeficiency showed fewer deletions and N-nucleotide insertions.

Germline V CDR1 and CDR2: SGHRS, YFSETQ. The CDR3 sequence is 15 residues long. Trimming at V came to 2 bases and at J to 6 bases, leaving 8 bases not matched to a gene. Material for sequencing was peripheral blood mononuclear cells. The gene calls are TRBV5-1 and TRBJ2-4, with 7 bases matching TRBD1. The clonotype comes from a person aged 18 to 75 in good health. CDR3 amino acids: CASSFIEGARNIQYF. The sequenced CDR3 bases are TGCGCCAGCAGCTTTATTGAGGGGGCGAGAAACATT.